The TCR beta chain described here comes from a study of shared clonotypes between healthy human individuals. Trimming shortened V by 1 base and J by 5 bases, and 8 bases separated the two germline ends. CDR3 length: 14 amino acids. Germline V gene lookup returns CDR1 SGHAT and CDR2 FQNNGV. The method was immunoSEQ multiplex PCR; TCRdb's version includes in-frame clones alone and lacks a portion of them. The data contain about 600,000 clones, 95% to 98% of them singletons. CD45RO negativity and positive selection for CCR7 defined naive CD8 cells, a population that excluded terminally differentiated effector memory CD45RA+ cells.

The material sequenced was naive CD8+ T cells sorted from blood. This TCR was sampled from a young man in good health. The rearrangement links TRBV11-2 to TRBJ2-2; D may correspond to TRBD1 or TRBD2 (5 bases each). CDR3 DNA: TGTGCCAGCAGCTTAGGGGACCGTACCGGGGAGCTGTTTTTT. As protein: CASSLGDRTGELFF.